This TCR beta chain was recorded in a study of vaccination and CD4 T cells after COVID-19. The treatment is: 10-day PBMC culture with coronavirus spike peptide pools or control peptides (ViraFEST assay). For ViraFEST, peptide pools expanded antigen-specific T cells, after which the TCRs were sequenced. The Oncomine TCR Beta short-read assay was what sequenced the DNA obtained from cultured CD4+ T cells. Genomic DNA was isolated from cultured CD4+ T cells. One entry per CDR3 protein, called by TCRdb with MiXCR from the PCR reads. Among approximately 26,000 distinct CDR3 sequences listed, about 41% were seen once. Comment on this clonotype: Its target is unknown.

This CDR3 has 15 amino acids. With 9 bases clipped from V and 3 bases from J, the junction kept 10 bases outside the gene matches. Germline CDR1 is SGHTA and CDR2 is FQGNSA. Material: CD4+ T cells from blood, cultured in vitro. The chain combines TRBV7-2 with TRBJ2-3, with 9 bases fitting TRBD2. The clonotype was recovered from a human donor who had recovered from COVID-19. Here the CDR3 reads CASFYTREGTDTQYF. CDR3 bases: TGTGCCAGTTTCTATACGCGGGAGGGAACAGATACGCAGTATTTT. Looking up the rest from reference TRBV7-2 and TRBJ2-3 gives the full variable domain: GAGVSQSPSNKVTEKGKDVELRCDPISGHTALYWYRQSLGQGLEFLIYFQGNSAPDKSGLPSDRFSAERTGGSVSTLTIQRTQQEDSAVYLCASFYTREGTDTQYFGPGTRLTVL.